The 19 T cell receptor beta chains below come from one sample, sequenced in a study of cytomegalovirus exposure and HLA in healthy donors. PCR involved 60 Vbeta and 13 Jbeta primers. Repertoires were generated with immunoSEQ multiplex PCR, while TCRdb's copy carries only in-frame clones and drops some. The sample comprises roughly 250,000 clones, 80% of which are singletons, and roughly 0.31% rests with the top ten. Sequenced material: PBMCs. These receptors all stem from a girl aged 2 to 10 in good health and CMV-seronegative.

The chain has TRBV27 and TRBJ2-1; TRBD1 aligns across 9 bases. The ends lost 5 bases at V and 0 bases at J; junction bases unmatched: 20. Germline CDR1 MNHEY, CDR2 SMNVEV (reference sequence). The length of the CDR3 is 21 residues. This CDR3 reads CASSKLSGTGFGLSSYNEQFF. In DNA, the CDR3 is TGTGCCAGCAGTAAATTGTCCGGGACAGGGTTCGGATTAAGCTCCTACAATGAGCAGTTCTTC.

The CDR3 nucleotides are TGTGCCAGCAGCACACAACAGGGCACTGAAGCTTTCTTT. Translation gives CASSTQQGTEAFF. J is TRBJ1-1 and V is TRBV11-2, with D possibly being TRBD1 (6 bases). Germline loops: CDR1 SGHAT, CDR2 FQNNGV. Trimming shortened V by 5 bases and J by 4 bases, and 11 bases separated the two germline ends. CDR3 length: 13 residues.

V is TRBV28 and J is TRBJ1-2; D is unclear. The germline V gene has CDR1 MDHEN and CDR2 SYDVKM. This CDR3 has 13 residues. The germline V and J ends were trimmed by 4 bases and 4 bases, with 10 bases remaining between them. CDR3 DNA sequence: TGTGCCAGCAGTTCTAAGAAGTCCTATGGCTACACCTTC. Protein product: CASSSKKSYGYTF.

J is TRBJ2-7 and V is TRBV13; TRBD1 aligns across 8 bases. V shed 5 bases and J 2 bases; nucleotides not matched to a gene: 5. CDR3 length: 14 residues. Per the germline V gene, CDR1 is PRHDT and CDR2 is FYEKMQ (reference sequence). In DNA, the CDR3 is TGTGCCAGCAGCCCTCCGGGACAGGCCTACGAGCAGTACTTC. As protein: CASSPPGQAYEQYF.

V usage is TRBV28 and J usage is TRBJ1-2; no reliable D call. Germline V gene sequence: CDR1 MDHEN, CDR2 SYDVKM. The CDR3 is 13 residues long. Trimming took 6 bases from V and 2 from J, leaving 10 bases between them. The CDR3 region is CASRRGLNYGYTF. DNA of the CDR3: TGTGCCAGCAGACGAGGACTGAACTATGGCTACACCTTC.

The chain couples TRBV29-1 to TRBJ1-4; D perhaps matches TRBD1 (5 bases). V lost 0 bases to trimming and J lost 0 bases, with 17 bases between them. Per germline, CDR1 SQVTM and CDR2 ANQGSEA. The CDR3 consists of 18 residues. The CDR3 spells CSVEESTVEPATNEKLFF. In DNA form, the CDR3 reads TGCAGCGTTGAAGAATCGACAGTAGAACCTGCAACTAATGAAAAACTGTTTTTT. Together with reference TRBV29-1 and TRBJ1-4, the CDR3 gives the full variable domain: SAVISQKPSRDICQRGTSLTIQCQVDSQVTMMFWYRQQPGQSLTLIATANQGSEATYESGFVIDKFPISRPNLTFSTLTVSNMSPEDSSIYLCSVEESTVEPATNEKLFFGSGTQLSVL.

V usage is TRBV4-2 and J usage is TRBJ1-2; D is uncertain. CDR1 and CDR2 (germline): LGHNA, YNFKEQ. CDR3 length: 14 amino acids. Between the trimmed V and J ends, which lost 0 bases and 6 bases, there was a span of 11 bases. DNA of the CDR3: TGTGCCAGCAGCCAAGAAACGGGTTTCAATGGCTACACCTTC. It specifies CASSQETGFNGYTF.

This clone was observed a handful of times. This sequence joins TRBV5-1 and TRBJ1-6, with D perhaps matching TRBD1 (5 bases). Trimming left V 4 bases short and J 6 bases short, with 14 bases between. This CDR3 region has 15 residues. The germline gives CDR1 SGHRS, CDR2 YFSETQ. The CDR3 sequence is CASSPGGGANSPLHF. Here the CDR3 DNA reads TGCGCCAGCAGCCCGGGGGGAGGTGCTAATTCACCCCTCCACTTT.

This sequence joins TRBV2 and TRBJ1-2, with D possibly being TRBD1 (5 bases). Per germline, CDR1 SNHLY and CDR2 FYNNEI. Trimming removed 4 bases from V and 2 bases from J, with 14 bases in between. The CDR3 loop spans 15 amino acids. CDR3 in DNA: TGTGCCAGCAGTGGGGCCAGGGTGGCGAACTATGGCTACACCTTC. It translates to CASSGARVANYGYTF.

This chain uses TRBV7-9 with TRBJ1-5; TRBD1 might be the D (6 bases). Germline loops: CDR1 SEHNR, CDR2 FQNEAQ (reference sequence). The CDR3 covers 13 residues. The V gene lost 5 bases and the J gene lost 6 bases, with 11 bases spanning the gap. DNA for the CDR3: TGTGCCAGCAGCCCGCCCAGGGGTCAGCCCCAGCATTTT. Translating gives CASSPPRGQPQHF.

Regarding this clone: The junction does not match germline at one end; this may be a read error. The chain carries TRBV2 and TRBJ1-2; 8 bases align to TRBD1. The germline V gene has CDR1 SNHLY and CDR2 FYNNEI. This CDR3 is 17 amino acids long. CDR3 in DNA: TGTGCCAGCGGTGAATTGGACAGGGTCTTCTCGGACTATGGCTACACCTTC. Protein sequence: CASGELDRVFSDYGYTF.

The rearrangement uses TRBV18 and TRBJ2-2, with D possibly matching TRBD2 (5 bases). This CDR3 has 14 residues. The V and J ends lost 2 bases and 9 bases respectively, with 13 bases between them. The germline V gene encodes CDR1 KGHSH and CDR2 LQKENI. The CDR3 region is CASSPSEAVRELFF. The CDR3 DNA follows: TGTGCCAGCTCACCAAGCGAAGCGGTCCGGGAGCTGTTTTTT. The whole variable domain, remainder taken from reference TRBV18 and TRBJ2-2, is NAGVMQNPRHLVRRRGQEARLRCSPMKGHSHVYWYRQLPEEGLKFMVYLQKENIIDESGMPKERFSAEFPKEGPSILRIQQVVRGDSAAYFCASSPSEAVRELFFGEGSRLTVL.

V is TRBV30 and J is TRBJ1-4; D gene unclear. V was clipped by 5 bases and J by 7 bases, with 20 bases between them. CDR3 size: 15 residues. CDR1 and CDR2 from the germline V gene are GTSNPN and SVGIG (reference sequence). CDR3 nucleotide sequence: TGTGCCTGGGCCTCCACCCCCTCCAGGTCTGAAAAACTGTTTTTT. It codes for CAWASTPSRSEKLFF.

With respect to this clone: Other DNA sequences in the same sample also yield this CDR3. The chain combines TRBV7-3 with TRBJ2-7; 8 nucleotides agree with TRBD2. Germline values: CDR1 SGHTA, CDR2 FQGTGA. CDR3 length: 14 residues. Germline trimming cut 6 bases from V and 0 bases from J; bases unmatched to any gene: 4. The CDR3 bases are TGTGCCAGCAGTCTAAGCGGGGGCTCCTACGAGCAGTACTTC. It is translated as CASSLSGGSYEQYF.

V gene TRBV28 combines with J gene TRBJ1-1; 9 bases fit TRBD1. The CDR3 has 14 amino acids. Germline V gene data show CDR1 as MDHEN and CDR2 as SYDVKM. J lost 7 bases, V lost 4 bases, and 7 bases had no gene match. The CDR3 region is CASSSADRGVEAFF. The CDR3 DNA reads TGTGCCAGCAGTTCAGCTGACAGGGGGGTTGAAGCTTTCTTT.

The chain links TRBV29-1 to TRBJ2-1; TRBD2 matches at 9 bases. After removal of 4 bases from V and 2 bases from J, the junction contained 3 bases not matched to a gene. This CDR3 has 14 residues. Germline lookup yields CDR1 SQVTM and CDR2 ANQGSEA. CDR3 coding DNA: TGCAGCGTTGCAGCGGGGGGCACCTACAATGAGCAGTTCTTC. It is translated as CSVAAGGTYNEQFF.

DNA of the CDR3: TGTGCCAGCAGCTCTGGGACTAGCACAGATACGCAGTATTTT. Its translation is CASSSGTSTDTQYF. The V gene is TRBV7-8, the J gene TRBJ2-3; D possibly corresponds to TRBD2 (6 bases). Trimming stripped 4 bases from V and 0 bases from J, with 8 bases between. Germline loops: CDR1 SGHVS, CDR2 FQNEAQ. This CDR3 is 14 amino acids long.

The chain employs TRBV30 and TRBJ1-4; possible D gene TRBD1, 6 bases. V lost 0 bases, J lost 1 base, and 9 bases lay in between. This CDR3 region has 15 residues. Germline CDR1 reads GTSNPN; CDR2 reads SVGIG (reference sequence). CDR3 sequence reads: CAWSVSRGTNEKLFF. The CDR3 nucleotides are TGTGCCTGGAGTGTAAGCAGGGGAACTAATGAAAAACTGTTTTTT.

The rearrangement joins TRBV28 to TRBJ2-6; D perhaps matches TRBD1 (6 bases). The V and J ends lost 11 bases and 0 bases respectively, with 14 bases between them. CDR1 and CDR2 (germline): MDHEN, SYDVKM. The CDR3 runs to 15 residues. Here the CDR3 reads CAAGPGASGANVLTF. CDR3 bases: TGTGCCGCAGGGCCAGGGGCCTCTGGGGCCAACGTCCTGACTTTC.